The 25 T cell receptor beta chains below come from one sample, sequenced in a study of cytomegalovirus exposure and HLA in healthy donors. PCR used 60 Vbeta primers and 13 Jbeta primers. Assay: immunoSEQ multiplex PCR; the TCRdb copy retains only in-frame clones and omits some. The repertoire consists of 100,000 or so clones, with roughly 80% occurring once and the leading ten covering 13% to 15%. The sequencing input was PBMCs. Receptors were obtained from a male donor in good health and CMV-seropositive.

This clone was recorded once. The V and J genes are TRBV4-1 and TRBJ2-5, with 10 bases identical to TRBD2. The last part of the DNA fits TRBJ2-7 better; the J call may be wrong. There are 15 residues in the CDR3. Germline CDR1 MGHRA, CDR2 YSYEKL. CDR3 protein: CASSQDRTSGNEQYF. The CDR3 DNA reads as TGCGCCAGCAGCCAAGATCGGACTAGCGGCAACGAGCAGTACTTC.

The V call is TRBV6-5, the J call TRBJ2-7, with TRBD1 identical over 8 bases. The CDR3 sequence is 14 residues long. Unmatched junction bases numbered 5, after V lost 5 bases and J lost 2 bases. Germline V gives CDR1 MNHEY, CDR2 SVGAGI. DNA for the CDR3: TGTGCCAGCAGTATGGGACAGGTCCCCTACGAGCAGTACTTC. This translates into CASSMGQVPYEQYF.

The gene calls are TRBV4-2 and TRBJ2-4, with D perhaps matching TRBD2 (6 bases). V lost 3 bases and J lost 0, with 12 bases in between. The CDR3 spans 16 residues. From germline, CDR1 is LGHNA and CDR2 YNFKEQ. CDR3 loop: CASSQTRLLAKNIQYF. The CDR3 bases are TGTGCCAGCAGCCAGACTAGGCTCCTAGCCAAAAACATTCAGTACTTC.

The chain is built from TRBV19 and TRBJ1-6, with no clear D. The CDR3 is 16 residues long. The V gene's germline CDR1 is LNHDA and CDR2 SQIVND (reference sequence). Trimming took off 6 bases at V and 0 bases at J, with 12 bases between the two ends. CDR3 protein: CASSPGGSSYNSPLHF. The CDR3 DNA reads TGTGCCAGTAGCCCTGGAGGGAGCTCCTATAATTCACCCCTCCACTTT.

The chain links TRBV9 to TRBJ1-4, with a possible D match to TRBD1 (5 bases). The CDR3 runs 17 residues. Germline-derived CDR1 and CDR2 are SGDLS and YYNGEE. Trimming stripped 0 bases from V and 11 bases from J, with 23 bases between. DNA for the CDR3: TGTGCCAGCAGCGTAGCTAATAGTGACAGCAACGGGGGGAAACTGTTTTTT. It specifies CASSVANSDSNGGKLFF. Based on the CDR3 plus reference TRBV9 and TRBJ1-4, the full variable domain is DSGVTQTPKHLITATGQRVTLRCSPRSGDLSVYWYQQSLDQGLQFLIQYYNGEERAKGNILERFSAQQFPDLHSELNLSSLELGDSALYFCASSVANSDSNGGKLFFGSGTQLSVL.

The CDR3: CASSEGAVLNEQFF. The DNA for the CDR3 is TGTGCCAGCAGTGAAGGAGCGGTCCTCAATGAGCAGTTCTTC. The chain uses TRBV6-1 and TRBJ2-1, with D perhaps TRBD2 (5 bases). Germline V CDR1 and CDR2: MNHNS, SASEGT. With 1 base removed from V and 6 bases from J, the gap between germline ends came to 10 bases. This CDR3 is built from 14 residues.

This chain uses TRBV7-8 with TRBJ1-4; the D gene is possibly TRBD1 (5 bases). CDR1 and CDR2 (germline): SGHVS, FQNEAQ. This CDR3 has 15 residues. Trimming stripped 4 bases from V and 8 bases from J, with 17 bases between. CDR3 residues: CASSSDRSAGEKLFF. The CDR3 DNA sequence: TGTGCCAGCAGCTCAGACCGGTCCGCAGGGGAAAAACTGTTTTTT. Drawing the rest from reference TRBV7-8 and TRBJ1-4, the complete variable domain is GAGVSQSPRYKVAKRGQDVALRCDPISGHVSLFWYQQALGQGPEFLTYFQNEAQLDKSGLPSDRFFAERPEGSVSTLKIQRTQQEDSAVYLCASSSDRSAGEKLFFGSGTQLSVL.

The chain joins TRBV13 to TRBJ2-4; 7 bases are a match to TRBD1. The V and J ends lost 3 bases and 6 bases, in that order; junction bases with no gene match: 5. This CDR3 spans 14 amino acids. Germline CDR1 PRHDT, CDR2 FYEKMQ (reference sequence). The DNA for the CDR3 is TGTGCCAGCAGCTTGACAGGGCAGAGAAACATTCAGTACTTC. Translated, it gives CASSLTGQRNIQYF. Full variable domain (remainder filled in from reference TRBV13 and TRBJ2-4): AAGVIQSPRHLIKEKRETATLKCYPIPRHDTVYWYQQGPGQDPQFLISFYEKMQSDKGSIPDRFSAQQFSDYHSELNMSSLELGDSALYFCASSLTGQRNIQYFGAGTRLSVL.

The chain carries TRBV30 and TRBJ2-3; D perhaps matches TRBD1 (5 bases). Germline V gene lookup returns CDR1 GTSNPN and CDR2 SVGIG (reference sequence). The CDR3 is made up of 14 amino acids. V shed 0 bases and J shed 3 bases, with 10 bases lying between them. CDR3 nucleotides: TGTGCCTGGAGTGTGGGGCCTCTAACAGATACGCAGTATTTT. Translation: CAWSVGPLTDTQYF.

This clone has a single count. The gene calls are TRBV4-3 and TRBJ2-3, with a weak D call TRBD1 (5 bases). The ends were cut back, 0 bases at V and 6 bases at J, with 16 bases in the middle. Germline CDR1 is LGHNA and CDR2 is YSLEER. The CDR3 covers 16 residues. CDR3 nucleotides: TGCGCCAGCAGCCAAGACCCGGGCAGGGTTCAGGATACGCAGTATTTT. Amino acid sequence: CASSQDPGRVQDTQYF.

J is TRBJ1-6 and V is TRBV14, with 7 bases identical to TRBD1. Germline lookup yields CDR1 SGHDN and CDR2 FVKESK. The CDR3 is 13 amino acids. Trimming at V came to 4 bases and at J to 7 bases, leaving 1 base not matched to a gene. The CDR3 is CASSPTGNSPLHF. DNA of the CDR3: TGTGCCAGCAGCCCGACAGGGAATTCACCCCTCCACTTT.

The chain carries TRBV6-6 and TRBJ1-4, with D perhaps matching TRBD1 (6 bases). Trimming removed 5 bases from V and 6 bases from J, with 16 bases in between. CDR1 and CDR2 from the germline V gene are MNHNY and SVGAGI (reference sequence). The CDR3 has 15 residues. The CDR3 is CASSPQGPEYEKLFF. CDR3 coding DNA: TGTGCCAGCAGTCCTCAGGGGCCCGAATATGAAAAACTGTTTTTT.

This rearrangement joins TRBV12-5 to TRBJ1-2; D perhaps matches TRBD1 (5 bases). The germline V gene encodes CDR1 LGHNT and CDR2 FRNRAP. CDR3 size: 14 residues. The V and J ends lost 1 base and 5 bases respectively, with 11 bases between them. The CDR3 DNA reads as TGTGCTAGTGGTTTGGGACAGCCTATATATGGCTACACCTTC. It codes for CASGLGQPIYGYTF.

This sequence joins TRBV11-1 and TRBJ1-5, with 7 bases identical to TRBD1. The germline V gene encodes CDR1 SGHAT and CDR2 FQDESV (reference sequence). The V gene end was trimmed by 1 base and the J gene end by 7 bases; junction bases not matched to a gene: 10. There are 16 residues in the CDR3. For the CDR3, the DNA is TGTGCCAGCAGCTTAGTTCGGGACAGTCTCGGGCAGCCCCAGCATTTT. This encodes CASSLVRDSLGQPQHF.

This sequence joins TRBV6-1 and TRBJ1-3; TRBD1 agrees at 9 bases. Germline V CDR1 and CDR2: MNHNS, SASEGT. The V segment lost 2 bases and the J segment 4 bases; nucleotides outside the gene matches: 9. The CDR3 has 17 amino acids. As DNA, the CDR3 is TGTGCCAGCAGTGAACTGCCGGGACAGGGAGGAGGAAACACCATATATTTT. This sequence encodes CASSELPGQGGGNTIYF.

J is TRBJ1-1 and V is TRBV15; 7 bases match TRBD1. In germline, CDR1 is LNHNV, CDR2 YYDKDF (reference sequence). The CDR3 extends over 14 amino acids. Trimming at V came to 4 bases and at J to 4 bases, leaving 6 bases not matched to a gene. DNA for the CDR3: TGTGCCACCAGCACCCGGCGGACAGGCACTGAAGCTTTCTTT. Its translation is CATSTRRTGTEAFF.

This clone was picked up a small number of times. This chain uses TRBV7-8 with TRBJ1-1, with D tentatively TRBD1 (5 bases). The CDR3 has 15 amino acids. Trimming left V 5 bases short and J 1 base short, with 14 bases between. Germline values: CDR1 SGHVS, CDR2 FQNEAQ. The CDR3 DNA reads TGTGCCAGCAGCCCCCGCGGGGCCTGGAACACTGAAGCTTTCTTT. Translation: CASSPRGAWNTEAFF.

Only a few counts were recorded for this clone. The chain is built from TRBV18 and TRBJ2-5, with D possibly being TRBD1 (6 bases). The ends were cut back, 5 bases at V and 4 bases at J, with 11 bases in the middle. The CDR3 is 13 amino acids. Germline values: CDR1 KGHSH, CDR2 LQKENI. CDR3 sequence (DNA): TGTGCCAGCTCAATGGGACAAGGAGAGACCCAGTACTTC. Its protein is CASSMGQGETQYF.

Ten or more counts support this clone. The genes are TRBV4-3 and TRBJ2-1, with D hard to call. In germline, CDR1 is LGHNA, CDR2 YSLEER. The length of the CDR3 is 13 residues. Deletions cut 3 bases from V and 7 bases from J, with 10 bases between. The CDR3 loop is CASSQSLSNEQFF. CDR3 bases: TGCGCCAGCAGCCAGTCTCTCTCGAATGAGCAGTTCTTC.

The chain recombines TRBV11-2 with TRBJ2-1; D call uncertain. This CDR3 spans 17 amino acids. Germline CDR1 is SGHAT and CDR2 is FQNNGV. Trimming removed 1 base from V and 6 bases from J, with 19 bases in between. CDR3 DNA sequence: TGTGCCAGCAGCTTAGCTGGCAGCGCTATAGTGGGCAATGAGCAGTTCTTC. Protein: CASSLAGSAIVGNEQFF.

V gene TRBV7-9 combines with J gene TRBJ1-1, with 8 bases aligning to TRBD1. The CDR3 extends over 14 amino acids. Trimming removed 7 bases from V and 3 bases from J; junction bases left unmatched: 7. CDR1 is SEHNR, CDR2 FQNEAQ, per germline (reference sequence). CDR3 in DNA: TGTGCCAGCAACCCAGGGGGCGCGGACACTGAAGCTTTCTTT. Amino acids: CASNPGGADTEAFF.

The rearrangement links TRBV5-1 to TRBJ1-4; maybe TRBD1 (6 bases). This CDR3 is 15 amino acids long. Trimming shortened V by 0 bases and J by 8 bases, and 14 bases separated the two germline ends. CDR1 SGHRS and CDR2 YFSETQ come from the germline V gene. As DNA, the CDR3 is TGCGCCAGCAGCTTGGATGGGGGCCCTGGGGAAAAACTGTTTTTT. Encoded protein: CASSLDGGPGEKLFF.

This chain links TRBV4-2 with TRBJ2-7; D might be TRBD2 (6 bases). There are 14 residues in the CDR3. Germline lookup yields CDR1 LGHNA and CDR2 YNFKEQ. The V and J ends lost 0 bases and 4 bases respectively, with 10 bases between them. Written as DNA, the CDR3 is TGTGCCAGCAGCCAAGATATTAGCGGTTACGAGCAGTACTTC. Translating it yields CASSQDISGYEQYF.

This chain connects TRBV18 to TRBJ1-1, with D perhaps matching TRBD1 (5 bases). The V gene's germline CDR1 is KGHSH and CDR2 LQKENI. Between the trimmed V and J ends, which lost 0 bases and 10 bases, there was a span of 9 bases. The CDR3 extends over 12 amino acids. This CDR3 reads CASSPPQGSAFF. The CDR3 coding sequence is TGTGCCAGCTCACCACCGCAGGGTTCAGCTTTCTTT.

The chain employs TRBV2 and TRBJ2-3, with D possibly TRBD2 on 5 matching bases. CDR1 SNHLY and CDR2 FYNNEI come from the germline V gene. V dropped 10 bases and J dropped 0 bases, with 8 bases sitting between them. The CDR3 has 12 amino acids. The CDR3 loop is CATPGSTDTQYF. CDR3 DNA: TGTGCCACCCCGGGAAGCACAGATACGCAGTATTTT. Full variable domain (rest looked up from reference TRBV2 and TRBJ2-3): EPEVTQTPSHQVTQMGQEVILRCVPISNHLYFYWYRQILGQKVEFLVSFYNNEISEKSEIFDDQFSVERPDGSNFTLKIRSTKLEDSAMYFCATPGSTDTQYFGPGTRLTVL.